The next 7 T cell receptor beta chains were all read from a single sample in a study of blood T cell repertoires in COVID-19. Some clones are missing from TCRdb's copy, which holds only in-frame ones; the method was immunoSEQ multiplex PCR. This table holds about 210,000 clones, more than 80% found once. Sequencing was carried out using PBMCs or T cells enriched from blood (not recorded which). The receptors come from a man younger than 40 who had recovered from COVID-19.

On this clone: The same CDR3 is also encoded by other DNA sequences in this sample. The chain joins TRBV10-3 to TRBJ1-2, with 7 bases fitting TRBD1. Germline CDR1 and CDR2: ENHRY and SYGVKD. Germline trimming cut 4 bases from V and 1 base from J; bases unmatched to any gene: 3. This CDR3 region has 14 residues. The CDR3 sequence: CAISGGQSNYGYTF. The CDR3 DNA is TGTGCCATCAGTGGGGGACAGAGTAACTATGGCTACACCTTC.

This clone was seen only once. The chain is built from TRBV27 and TRBJ1-5; a weak D match, TRBD1 (5 bases). Germline V gene data show CDR1 as MNHEY and CDR2 as SMNVEV (reference sequence). The germline V and J ends were trimmed by 0 bases and 4 bases, with 7 bases remaining between them. This CDR3 is built from 14 residues. The CDR3 is CASSLSGANQPQHF. The CDR3, as DNA: TGTGCCAGCAGTTTATCAGGGGCTAATCAGCCCCAGCATTTT.

The J gene is TRBJ2-1, the V gene TRBV5-4; D is uncertain. Germline-derived CDR1 and CDR2 are SGHNT and YYREEE (reference sequence). The CDR3 runs 14 residues. Trimming took 5 bases from V and 1 from J, leaving 10 bases between them. The CDR3 coding sequence is TGTGCCAGCAGGCCGGGTTATTCCTACAATGAGCAGTTCTTC. Encoded protein: CASRPGYSYNEQFF.

Here the CDR3 reads CASRSGDRASYEQYF. The CDR3 nucleotides are TGTGCCAGCAGGTCTGGGGACAGGGCCTCCTACGAGCAGTACTTC. The chain uses TRBV5-6 and TRBJ2-7, with TRBD1 matching over 9 bases. The germline V gene encodes CDR1 SGHDT and CDR2 YYEEEE. The CDR3 runs 15 residues. After removal of 5 bases from V and 0 bases from J, the junction contained 6 bases not matched to a gene. Full variable domain (outside the CDR3, taken from reference TRBV5-6 and TRBJ2-7): DAGVTQSPTHLIKTRGQQVTLRCSPKSGHDTVSWYQQALGQGPQFIFQYYEEEERQRGNFPDRFSGHQFPNYSSELNVNALLLGDSALYLCASRSGDRASYEQYFGPGTRLTVT.

This clone was seen a single time. Here the CDR3 DNA reads TGTGCCAGCAGCTTACAACTAGCCACCGGGGAGCTGTTTTTT. It yields the protein CASSLQLATGELFF. This chain links TRBV5-8 with TRBJ2-2, with D perhaps TRBD2 (6 bases). The germline gives CDR1 SGHTS, CDR2 YDEGEE. The germline V and J ends were trimmed by 2 bases and 4 bases, with 9 bases remaining between them. CDR3 length equals 14 residues.

This chain uses TRBV7-7 with TRBJ1-4, with 11 bases matching TRBD1. This CDR3 contains 15 residues. Looked up from germline, CDR1 is SSHAT and CDR2 is FNYEAQ (reference sequence). J gave up 8 bases and V 5 bases, and 7 bases lay outside the gene matches. The CDR3 sequence is CASSRTGGDGEKLFF. The CDR3 DNA reads TGTGCCAGCAGCCGGACAGGGGGCGATGGCGAAAAACTGTTTTTT. The full variable domain, rest sourced from reference TRBV7-7 and TRBJ1-4, is GAGVSQSPRYKVTKRGQDVTLRCDPISSHATLYWYQQALGQGPEFLTYFNYEAQPDKSGLPSDRFSAERPEGSISTLTIQRTEQRDSAMYRCASSRTGGDGEKLFFGSGTQLSVL.

The rearrangement uses TRBV29-1 and TRBJ2-7; 9 positions match TRBD1. J lost 0 bases, V lost 1 base, and 4 bases had no gene match. The CDR3 sequence is 15 residues long. The germline V gene encodes CDR1 SQVTM and CDR2 ANQGSEA. The CDR3 here is CSVEVRTGASYEQYF. The DNA of the CDR3 is TGCAGCGTTGAAGTAAGGACAGGGGCCTCCTACGAGCAGTACTTC.